The 25 T cell receptor beta chains given below trace back to one sample, sequenced in a study of response to subunit inactivated influenza vaccine. TCRdb re-derived calls from the RT-PCR reads in MiXCR, one entry per CDR3 protein. The data contain approximately 310,000 distinct CDR3 sequences, just over 20% of them singletons. The material was PBMCs from blood, obtained 21 months after vaccination. These receptors were taken from a man aged 50 to 69 who received an inactivated influenza vaccine.

This clonotype was recorded at least ten times. The chain links TRBV25-1 to TRBJ1-2; D ambiguous. With 1 base removed from V and 8 bases from J, the gap between germline ends came to 20 bases. The CDR3 length is 16 residues. CDR1 is MGHDK and CDR2 is SYGVNS in the germline V gene. The CDR3 bases are TGTGCCAGCAGTGAATTGTGGGCAGAGGGCCGTCGGGGCTACACCTTC. Amino acids: CASSELWAEGRRGYTF.

V usage is TRBV5-1 and J usage is TRBJ2-2; no firm D call. CDR1 and CDR2 (germline): SGHRS, YFSETQ. The CDR3 has 16 residues. Deletions cut 4 bases from V and 6 bases from J, with 19 bases between. The DNA for the CDR3 is TGCGCCAGCAGCCTGAGGACCGGAGTTGGCGCCGGGGAGCTGTTTTTT. Protein sequence: CASSLRTGVGAGELFF.

This clonotype came up a few times. The rearrangement links TRBV12-3 or TRBV12-4 to TRBJ1-2, with D hard to call. CDR3 length equals 12 residues. Trimming stripped 2 bases from V and 4 bases from J, with 5 bases between. The CDR3 DNA sequence: TGTGCCAGCAGTTTATGGGCCTATGGCTACACCTTC. It codes for CASSLWAYGYTF.

This clonotype has only a few counts. The chain carries TRBV4-2 and TRBJ2-1; D ambiguous. V was pared by 0 bases and J by 8 bases, with 8 bases between. This CDR3 comprises 13 residues. Germline assignment: CDR1 LGHNA and CDR2 YNFKEQ. The CDR3 nucleotides are TGTGCCAGCAGCCAAGAGGGCAAGCATGAGCAGTTCTTC. It encodes CASSQEGKHEQFF.

The rearrangement uses TRBV20-1 and TRBJ2-7; D could derive from TRBD1 or TRBD2 (7 bases each). The germline CDR1 and CDR2 sequences are DFQATT and SNEGSKA (reference sequence). This CDR3 comprises 13 residues. Trimming left V 5 bases short and J 1 base short, with 12 bases between. In DNA form, the CDR3 reads TGCAGTGCTTTTCAGGGGGGGTCCTACGAGCAGTACTTC. Translated, it gives CSAFQGGSYEQYF.

This chain connects TRBV5-1 to TRBJ2-7, with 8 bases matching TRBD1. Germline assignment: CDR1 SGHRS and CDR2 YFSETQ. This CDR3 has 13 amino acids. The junction had 6 bases not matched to a gene; V was cut back by 4 bases and J by 6 bases. This chain's CDR3 is CASSPGQGGEQYF. CDR3 nucleotides: TGCGCCAGCAGCCCCGGACAGGGTGGCGAGCAGTACTTC.

The rearrangement links TRBV20-1 to TRBJ2-5, with D unclear. Trimming took off 4 bases at V and 9 bases at J, with 12 bases between the two ends. This CDR3 region has 11 residues. In germline, CDR1 is DFQATT, CDR2 SNEGSKA (reference sequence). The CDR3 is CSAIHERAQYF. The CDR3 nucleotides read TGCAGTGCTATACACGAAAGGGCCCAGTACTTC.

This clonotype has more than one count but fewer than ten. The CDR3 here is CASSIAGNYEQYF. CDR3 nucleotide sequence: TGTGCCAGTAGTATAGCTGGGAACTACGAGCAGTACTTC. The chain joins TRBV19 to TRBJ2-7, with D unresolved. Deletions cut 1 base from V and 3 bases from J, with 7 bases between. This CDR3 has 13 amino acids. Germline loops: CDR1 LNHDA, CDR2 SQIVND (reference sequence).

The gene calls are TRBV6-1 and TRBJ2-3, with 7 bases fitting TRBD2. Per germline, CDR1 MNHNS and CDR2 SASEGT. V trimming: 7 bases; J trimming: 4 bases; junction bases outside the gene matches: 14. This CDR3 contains 16 residues. The CDR3 region is CASTSPGGGSADTQYF. The CDR3 region has the DNA TGTGCCAGCACCTCCCCGGGGGGAGGCAGCGCAGATACGCAGTATTTT.

The chain combines TRBV10-3 with TRBJ2-1; weak D call: TRBD2 (6 bases). Germline loops: CDR1 ENHRY, CDR2 SYGVKD. CDR3 length: 15 amino acids. The V end was cut by 10 bases, the J end by 1 base, with 17 bases between. The CDR3 region has the DNA TGTGCCACCGGTTCGGGAGAGGGGTCCTACAATGAGCAGTTCTTC. Protein product: CATGSGEGSYNEQFF.

The chain is built from TRBV20-1 and TRBJ1-6; 7 bases match TRBD1. Germline CDR1 and CDR2: DFQATT and SNEGSKA (reference sequence). The J segment lost 13 bases and the V segment lost 3 bases, leaving 9 bases of the junction unmatched. This CDR3 is built from 13 residues. The CDR3 DNA is TGCAGTGCTAGGGGGACAGCACGTGTGCCCCTCCACTTT. Translating gives CSARGTARVPLHF.

The V and J genes are TRBV20-1 and TRBJ1-6; TRBD1 matches at 9 bases. V dropped 6 bases and J dropped 10; count of bases not matched to a gene: 10. Germline CDR1 and CDR2: DFQATT and SNEGSKA (reference sequence). The CDR3 covers 14 residues. The CDR3 loop is CSARTGTGRSPLHF. As DNA, the CDR3 is TGCAGTGCGCGTACCGGGACAGGGAGATCACCCCTCCACTTT.

The rearrangement joins TRBV28 to TRBJ2-7; TRBD2 matches 8 bases. The CDR3 consists of 17 residues. The trim removed 3 bases at V and 4 bases at J, leaving 14 bases unmatched. The germline gives CDR1 MDHEN, CDR2 SYDVKM. CDR3 loop: CASSFSILAGNKYEQYF. CDR3 nucleotide sequence: TGTGCCAGCAGTTTTAGTATATTAGCGGGAAATAAATACGAGCAGTACTTC.

V usage is TRBV7-9 and J usage is TRBJ2-1, with 13 bases aligning to TRBD2. Germline assignment: CDR1 SEHNR and CDR2 FQNEAQ (reference sequence). The CDR3 totals 16 residues. Losses at the gene ends were 3 bases for V and 2 bases for J; bases not matched to a gene: 1. The CDR3: CASSFTSGGAYNEQFF. The CDR3 DNA reads TGTGCCAGCAGCTTTACTAGCGGGGGGGCCTACAATGAGCAGTTCTTC. The whole variable domain, filled in from reference TRBV7-9 and TRBJ2-1, reads DTGVSQNPRHKITKRGQNVTFRCDPISEHNRLYWYRQTLGQGPEFLTYFQNEAQLEKSRLLSDRFSAERPKGSFSTLEIQRTEQGDSAMYLCASSFTSGGAYNEQFFGPGTRLTVL.

At least ten counts were recorded for this clonotype. The V and J genes are TRBV7-9 and TRBJ1-2; unclear D gene. The CDR3 length is 12 residues. Germline V lookup: CDR1 SEHNR, CDR2 FQNEAQ (reference sequence). V dropped 6 bases and J dropped 7 bases, with 12 bases sitting between them. CDR3 residues: CASRLSSGGYTF. The CDR3, as DNA: TGTGCCAGCAGGTTATCCTCCGGTGGCTACACCTTC.

J is TRBJ2-3 and V is TRBV15; D is possibly TRBD2 (5 bases). CDR1 LNHNV and CDR2 YYDKDF come from the germline V gene (reference sequence). This CDR3 comprises 16 residues. Trimming took off 5 bases at V and 6 bases at J, with 21 bases between the two ends. The chain's CDR3 is CATSGVRGFERDTQYF. The CDR3 nucleotides read TGTGCCACCAGCGGAGTACGGGGTTTTGAGAGGGATACGCAGTATTTT.

This clonotype was seen repeatedly, ten times or more. The chain has TRBV6-2 or TRBV6-3 and TRBJ1-6, with D possibly matching TRBD1 (5 bases). The CDR3 loop spans 12 amino acids. The V gene lost 4 bases and the J gene lost 7 bases, with 5 bases spanning the gap. CDR1 is MNHEY and CDR2 is SVGEGT in the germline V gene. The CDR3: CASSWDNSPLHF. In nucleotides, the CDR3 is TGTGCCAGCAGTTGGGACAATTCACCCCTCCACTTT.

Many counts were recorded for this clonotype. The genes are TRBV10-3 and TRBJ1-4; 9 bases match TRBD1. This CDR3 has 14 amino acids. The V gene end was trimmed by 5 bases and the J gene end by 4 bases; junction bases not matched to a gene: 2. Germline CDR1 and CDR2: ENHRY and SYGVKD. For the CDR3, the DNA is TGTGCCATCAGTAGGGGACAGGGTAATGAAAAACTGTTTTTT. The encoded protein is CAISRGQGNEKLFF.

The chain carries TRBV27 and TRBJ1-2; a possible D gene is TRBD1 (5 bases). Germline V gene data show CDR1 as MNHEY and CDR2 as SMNVEV (reference sequence). The CDR3 loop spans 15 amino acids. Trimming stripped 5 bases from V and 3 bases from J, with 16 bases between. The CDR3 coding sequence is TGTGCCAGCAGTCCCTCGACAGCGGCCGACTATGGCTACACCTTC. Residues: CASSPSTAADYGYTF.

The chain links TRBV7-8 to TRBJ1-6; the match to TRBD1 covers 9 bases. Trimming removed 3 bases from V and 9 bases from J; junction bases left unmatched: 12. The V gene's germline CDR1 is SGHVS and CDR2 FQNEAQ. This CDR3 contains 17 residues. DNA for the CDR3: TGTGCCAGCAGCTTGGGACAGGGAATTTCTTCAGTTTCACCCCTCCACTTT. It codes for CASSLGQGISSVSPLHF. Combining the CDR3 with reference TRBV7-8 and TRBJ1-6 gives the whole variable domain GAGVSQSPRYKVAKRGQDVALRCDPISGHVSLFWYQQALGQGPEFLTYFQNEAQLDKSGLPSDRFFAERPEGSVSTLKIQRTQQEDSAVYLCASSLGQGISSVSPLHFGNGTRLTVT.

At least ten counts were recorded for this clonotype. For the CDR3, the DNA is TGCAGCGTTGAAAGGGTAAGGGATAAGTCCTACGAGCAGTACTTC. This gives the protein CSVERVRDKSYEQYF. The V and J genes are TRBV29-1 and TRBJ2-7, with D uncertain. CDR3 length: 15 amino acids. CDR1 and CDR2 (germline): SQVTM, ANQGSEA. V was pared by 2 bases and J by 1 base, with 15 bases between.

This clonotype was found many times. The genes are TRBV5-1 and TRBJ1-2, with D unclear. This CDR3 region has 14 residues. Trimming cost V 0 bases and J 3 bases, with 9 bases left between them. Germline V gene sequence: CDR1 SGHRS, CDR2 YFSETQ. The CDR3: CASSLEAAYYGYTF. The CDR3 bases are TGCGCCAGCAGCTTGGAGGCAGCCTACTATGGCTACACCTTC.

The V and J genes are TRBV27 and TRBJ2-1; D perhaps matches TRBD2 (7 bases). Trimming cost V 6 bases and J 0 bases, with 18 bases left between them. In germline, CDR1 is MNHEY, CDR2 SMNVEV (reference sequence). The length of the CDR3 is 17 residues. The CDR3 loop reads CASRPVGGTISYNEQFF. The CDR3, as DNA: TGTGCCAGCAGGCCGGTGGGGGGGACAATCTCCTACAATGAGCAGTTCTTC.

This clonotype has just a few counts. The chain uses TRBV12-3 or TRBV12-4 and TRBJ1-5; 7 bases line up with TRBD1. The length of the CDR3 is 16 residues. V shed 5 bases, J shed 1 base, and the junction held 8 bases outside the gene matches. The CDR3 sequence is CASSPTHRGSNQPQHF. The CDR3 coding sequence is TGTGCCAGCAGTCCGACCCACAGGGGAAGCAATCAGCCCCAGCATTTT.

The DNA of the CDR3 is TGTGCCAGCAGCCAAGACCCCTCTGGTACAACCGTTTACTTC. It translates to CASSQDPSGTTVYF. V is TRBV3-1 and J is TRBJ2-4; D is ambiguous. CDR3 size: 14 residues. With 0 bases removed from V and 16 bases from J, the gap between germline ends came to 19 bases. The germline CDR1 and CDR2 sequences are LGHDT and YNNKEL (reference sequence).